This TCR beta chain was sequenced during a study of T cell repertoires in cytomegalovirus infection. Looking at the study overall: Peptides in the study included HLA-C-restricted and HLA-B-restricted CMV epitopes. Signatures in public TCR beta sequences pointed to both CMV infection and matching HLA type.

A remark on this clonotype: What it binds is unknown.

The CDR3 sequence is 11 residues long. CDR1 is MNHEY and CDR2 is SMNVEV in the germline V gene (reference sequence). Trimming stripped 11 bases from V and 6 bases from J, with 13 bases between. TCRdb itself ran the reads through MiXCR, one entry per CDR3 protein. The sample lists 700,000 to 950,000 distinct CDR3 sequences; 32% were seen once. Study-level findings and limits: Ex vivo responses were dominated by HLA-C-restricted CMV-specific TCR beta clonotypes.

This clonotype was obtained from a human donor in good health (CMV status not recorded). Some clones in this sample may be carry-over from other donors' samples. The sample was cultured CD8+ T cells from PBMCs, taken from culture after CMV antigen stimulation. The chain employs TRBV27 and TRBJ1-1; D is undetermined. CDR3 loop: CAGGSTPEAFF. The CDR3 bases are TGTGCCGGCGGCTCAACCCCTGAAGCTTTCTTT.